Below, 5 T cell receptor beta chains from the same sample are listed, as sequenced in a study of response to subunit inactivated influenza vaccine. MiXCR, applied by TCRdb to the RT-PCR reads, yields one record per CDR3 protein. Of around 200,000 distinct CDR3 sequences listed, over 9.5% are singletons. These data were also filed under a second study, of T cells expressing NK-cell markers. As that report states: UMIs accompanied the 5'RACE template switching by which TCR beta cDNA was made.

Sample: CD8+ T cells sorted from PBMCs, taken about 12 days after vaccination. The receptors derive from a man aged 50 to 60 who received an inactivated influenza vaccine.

In DNA form, the CDR3 reads TGTGCCAGCAGCCAAACCTGGACAGGGAGCTACCAAGAGACCCAGTACTTC. Protein sequence: CASSQTWTGSYQETQYF. This chain uses TRBV6-1 with TRBJ2-5; 8 bases line up with TRBD1. The CDR3 runs 17 residues. Germline assignment: CDR1 MNHNS and CDR2 SASEGT. The V segment lost 6 bases and the J segment 0 bases; nucleotides outside the gene matches: 12.

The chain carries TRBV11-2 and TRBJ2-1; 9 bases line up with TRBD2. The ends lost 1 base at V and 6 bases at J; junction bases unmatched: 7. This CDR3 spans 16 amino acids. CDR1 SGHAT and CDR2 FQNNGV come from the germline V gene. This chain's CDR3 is CASSLGLAGVFNEQFF. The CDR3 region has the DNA TGTGCCAGCAGCTTAGGGTTAGCGGGAGTATTCAATGAGCAGTTCTTC. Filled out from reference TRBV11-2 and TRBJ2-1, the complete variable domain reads EAGVAQSPRYKIIEKRQSVAFWCNPISGHATLYWYQQILGQGPKLLIQFQNNGVVDDSQLPKDRFSAERLKGVDSTLKIQPAKLEDSAVYLCASSLGLAGVFNEQFFGPGTRLTVL.

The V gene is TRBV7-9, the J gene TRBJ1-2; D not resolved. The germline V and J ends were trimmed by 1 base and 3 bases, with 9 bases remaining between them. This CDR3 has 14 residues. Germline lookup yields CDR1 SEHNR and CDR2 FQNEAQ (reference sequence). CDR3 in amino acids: CASSLETTYYGYTF. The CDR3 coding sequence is TGTGCCAGCAGCTTAGAGACAACCTACTATGGCTACACCTTC.

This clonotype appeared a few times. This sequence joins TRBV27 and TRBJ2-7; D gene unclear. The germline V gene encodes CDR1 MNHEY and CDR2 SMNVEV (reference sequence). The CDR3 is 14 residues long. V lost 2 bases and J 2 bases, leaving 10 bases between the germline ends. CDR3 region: CASSLAPFTYEQYF. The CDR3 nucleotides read TGTGCCAGCAGTTTAGCGCCCTTTACCTACGAGCAGTACTTC.

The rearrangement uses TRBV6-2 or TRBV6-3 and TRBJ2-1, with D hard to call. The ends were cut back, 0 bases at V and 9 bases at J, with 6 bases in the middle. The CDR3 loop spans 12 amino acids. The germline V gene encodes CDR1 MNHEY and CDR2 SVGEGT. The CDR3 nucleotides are TGTGCCAGCAGTTACTCTGGGGTTGAGCAGTTCTTC. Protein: CASSYSGVEQFF.